This T cell receptor (beta chain) was documented in a study of blood T cell repertoires in COVID-19. For the study at large: Acute and convalescent COVID-19 specimens originated in the United States, Italy and Spain. T cells, B-cell-depleted T cells, or PBMCs provided the cDNA or gDNA that served as material.

The assay was immunoSEQ multiplex PCR, and TCRdb's table has in-frame clones only and misses some. The data show about 300,000 clones, around four fifths seen once. This CDR3 region has 16 residues. The germline gives CDR1 MDHEN, CDR2 SYDVKM. With 5 bases clipped from V and 3 bases from J, the junction kept 11 bases outside the gene matches. The chain is built from TRBV28 and TRBJ2-3; 7 nucleotides agree with TRBD2. This TCR was recovered from a woman aged 45-60 years who had recovered from COVID-19. Sequenced material: peripheral blood. The CDR3 DNA reads TGTGCCAGCAGTGACCTCGGGGGGTTTAGGACAGATACGCAGTATTTT. Residues: CASSDLGGFRTDTQYF.